This T cell receptor (beta chain) was identified during a study of shared clonotypes between healthy human individuals. Germline CDR1 reads MRHNA; CDR2 reads SNTAGT. The CDR3 has 15 residues. The ends were cut back, 7 bases at V and 2 bases at J, with 17 bases in the middle. Naive CD45RA+ and memory CD45RA-negative subsets were split from CD4+ cells. Sequencing was performed with immunoSEQ multiplex PCR; in TCRdb, only in-frame clones are kept and a portion is missing. The data show some 1,400,000 clones, roughly 96% seen once. In regard to this clone: Its antigen is still unknown.

Study results and caveats: Non-shared clonotypes had lower generation probabilities than clonotypes shared by all four sorted-subset donors.

This clonotype originated in a man aged 25-45 years in good health. V is TRBV6-4 and J is TRBJ2-5; perhaps D is TRBD1 or TRBD2 (5 bases each). Input material: naive CD4+ T cells sorted from blood. Noted subset: CD45RA+ positively selected. The CDR3 DNA reads as TGTGCCAGCATAATTTCGGTCAGGGAGCAAGAGACCCAGTACTTC. Amino acid sequence: CASIISVREQETQYF.